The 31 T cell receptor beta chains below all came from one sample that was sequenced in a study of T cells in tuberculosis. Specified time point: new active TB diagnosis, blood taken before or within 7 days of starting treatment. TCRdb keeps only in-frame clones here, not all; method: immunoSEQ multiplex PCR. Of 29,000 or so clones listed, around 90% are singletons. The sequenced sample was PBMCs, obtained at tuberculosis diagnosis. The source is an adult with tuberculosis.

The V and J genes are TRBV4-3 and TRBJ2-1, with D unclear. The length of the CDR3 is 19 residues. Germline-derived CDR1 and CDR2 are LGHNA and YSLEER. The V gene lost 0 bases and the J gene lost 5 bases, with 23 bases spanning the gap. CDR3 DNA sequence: TGCGCCAGCAGCCAAGACATGGTTCCGGTTTGTTCCCCGAACAATGAGCAGTTCTTC. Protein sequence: CASSQDMVPVCSPNNEQFF.

The chain's CDR3 is CASIIYEAFF. The CDR3 DNA follows: TGTGCCAGCATTATCTATGAAGCTTTCTTT. The V and J genes are TRBV2 and TRBJ1-1; no firm D call. From germline, CDR1 is SNHLY and CDR2 FYNNEI. V was clipped by 7 bases and J by 7 bases, with 7 bases between them. The CDR3 has 10 amino acids.

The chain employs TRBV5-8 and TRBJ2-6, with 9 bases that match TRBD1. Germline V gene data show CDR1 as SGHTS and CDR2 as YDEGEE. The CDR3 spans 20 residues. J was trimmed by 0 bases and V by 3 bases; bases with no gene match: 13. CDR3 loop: CASSSGTGPDTISGANVLTF. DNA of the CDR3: TGTGCCAGCAGCTCCGGGACAGGGCCAGATACCATCTCTGGGGCCAACGTCCTGACTTTC.

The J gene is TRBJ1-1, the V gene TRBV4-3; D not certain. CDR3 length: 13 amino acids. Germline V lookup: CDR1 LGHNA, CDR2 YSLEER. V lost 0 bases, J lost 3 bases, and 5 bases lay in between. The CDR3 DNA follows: TGCGCCAGCAGCCAAGATTTCTACACTGAAGCTTTCTTT. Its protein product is CASSQDFYTEAFF.

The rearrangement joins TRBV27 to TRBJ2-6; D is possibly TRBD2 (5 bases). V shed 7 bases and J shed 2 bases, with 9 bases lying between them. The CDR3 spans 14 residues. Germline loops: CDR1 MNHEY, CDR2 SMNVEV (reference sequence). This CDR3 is CASTLAPGANVLTF. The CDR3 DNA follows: TGTGCCAGCACCCTAGCCCCTGGGGCCAACGTCCTGACTTTC.

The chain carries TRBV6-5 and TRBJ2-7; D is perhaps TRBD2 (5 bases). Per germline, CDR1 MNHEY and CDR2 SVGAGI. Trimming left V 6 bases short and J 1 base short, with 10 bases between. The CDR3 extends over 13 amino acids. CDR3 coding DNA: TGTGCCAGCAGCCCTAGCTTATCCTACGAGCAGTACTTC. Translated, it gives CASSPSLSYEQYF.

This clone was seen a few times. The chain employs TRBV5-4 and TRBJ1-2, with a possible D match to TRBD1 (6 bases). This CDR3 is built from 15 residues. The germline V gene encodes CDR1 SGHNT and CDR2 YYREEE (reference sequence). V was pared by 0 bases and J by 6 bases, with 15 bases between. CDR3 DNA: TGTGCCAGCAGCTTGGCTGCAGGGGTCCGGGATGGCTACACCTTC. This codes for CASSLAAGVRDGYTF. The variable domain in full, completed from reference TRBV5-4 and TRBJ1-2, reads ETGVTQSPTHLIKTRGQQVTLRCSSQSGHNTVSWYQQALGQGPQFIFQYYREEENGRGNFPPRFSGLQFPNYSSELNVNALELDDSALYLCASSLAAGVRDGYTFGSGTRLTVV.

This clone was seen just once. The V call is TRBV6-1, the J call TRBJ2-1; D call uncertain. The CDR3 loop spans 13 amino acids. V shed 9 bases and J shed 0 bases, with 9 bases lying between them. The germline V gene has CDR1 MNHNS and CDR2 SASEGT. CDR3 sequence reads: CASGASSYNEQFF. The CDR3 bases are TGTGCCAGTGGAGCGAGCTCCTACAATGAGCAGTTCTTC.

The CDR3 DNA follows: TGTGCCAGCTCACCAGATGCGGGGGCCCCCGAGCAGTTCTTC. Amino acids: CASSPDAGAPEQFF. This sequence joins TRBV18 and TRBJ2-1; D possibly corresponds to TRBD2 (7 bases). The CDR3 sequence is 14 residues long. Germline CDR1 KGHSH, CDR2 LQKENI. The germline V and J ends were trimmed by 2 bases and 10 bases, with 15 bases remaining between them.

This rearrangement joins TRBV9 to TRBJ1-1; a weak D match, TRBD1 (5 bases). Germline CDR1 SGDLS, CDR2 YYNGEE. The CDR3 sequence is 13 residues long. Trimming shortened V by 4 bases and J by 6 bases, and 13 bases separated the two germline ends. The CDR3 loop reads CASSLGGGAEAFF. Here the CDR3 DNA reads TGTGCCAGCAGCCTCGGGGGTGGAGCTGAAGCTTTCTTT.

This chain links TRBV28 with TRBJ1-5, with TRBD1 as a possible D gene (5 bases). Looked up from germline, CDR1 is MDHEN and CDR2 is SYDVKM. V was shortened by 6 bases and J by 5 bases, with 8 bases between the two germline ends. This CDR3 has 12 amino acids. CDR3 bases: TGTGCCAGCAGGGGAGGGGATCAGCCCCAGCATTTT. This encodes CASRGGDQPQHF.

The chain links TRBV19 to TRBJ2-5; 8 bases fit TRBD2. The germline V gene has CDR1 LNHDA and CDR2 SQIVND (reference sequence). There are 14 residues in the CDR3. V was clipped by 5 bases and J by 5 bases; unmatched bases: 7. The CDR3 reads CASSPEGGGETQYF. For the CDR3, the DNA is TGTGCCAGTAGTCCTGAGGGCGGGGGGGAGACCCAGTACTTC.

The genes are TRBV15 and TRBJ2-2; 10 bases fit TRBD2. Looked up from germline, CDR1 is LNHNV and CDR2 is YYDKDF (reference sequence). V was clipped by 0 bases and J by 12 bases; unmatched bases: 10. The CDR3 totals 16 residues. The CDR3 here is CATSRESSGGTSKLFF. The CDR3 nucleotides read TGTGCCACCAGCAGAGAGTCTAGCGGGGGTACTAGTAAGCTGTTTTTT.

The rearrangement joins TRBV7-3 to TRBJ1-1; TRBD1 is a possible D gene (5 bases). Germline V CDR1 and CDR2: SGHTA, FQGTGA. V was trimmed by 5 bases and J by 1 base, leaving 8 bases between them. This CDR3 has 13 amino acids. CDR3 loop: CASSAQGNTEAFF. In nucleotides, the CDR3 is TGTGCCAGCAGCGCCCAGGGGAACACTGAAGCTTTCTTT.

CDR3 residues: CASNLIRGPEAFF. CDR3 sequence (DNA): TGTGCCAGCAACCTGATCAGGGGCCCTGAAGCTTTCTTT. The chain combines TRBV6-5 with TRBJ1-1, with a weak D call TRBD1 (6 bases). V lost 7 bases to trimming and J lost 6 bases, with 15 bases between them. The germline V gene encodes CDR1 MNHEY and CDR2 SVGAGI. The CDR3 consists of 13 residues.

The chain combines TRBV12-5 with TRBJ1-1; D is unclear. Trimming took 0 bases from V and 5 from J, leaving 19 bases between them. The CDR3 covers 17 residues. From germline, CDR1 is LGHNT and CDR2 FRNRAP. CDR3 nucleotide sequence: TGTGCTAGTGGTTTGGTTGTCGGGATGGAGGGTGCGACTGAAGCTTTCTTT. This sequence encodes CASGLVVGMEGATEAFF.

CDR3 nucleotides: TGTGCCAGCAGACCTGACAGCTGGGGCCCAGATACGCAGTATTTT. Amino acid sequence: CASRPDSWGPDTQYF. V usage is TRBV6-4 and J usage is TRBJ2-3; D is possibly TRBD1 (5 bases). CDR3 size: 15 residues. Germline V gene data show CDR1 as MRHNA and CDR2 as SNTAGT. V lost 6 bases to trimming and J lost 4 bases, with 17 bases between them.

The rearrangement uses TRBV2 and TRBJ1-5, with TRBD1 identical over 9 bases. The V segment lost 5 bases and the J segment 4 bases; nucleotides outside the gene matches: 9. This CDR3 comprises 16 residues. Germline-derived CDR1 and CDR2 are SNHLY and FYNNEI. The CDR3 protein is CASSFGTGRRNQPQHF. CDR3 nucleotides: TGTGCCAGCAGTTTCGGGACAGGGAGACGAAATCAGCCCCAGCATTTT. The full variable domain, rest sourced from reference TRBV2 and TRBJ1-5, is EPEVTQTPSHQVTQMGQEVILRCVPISNHLYFYWYRQILGQKVEFLVSFYNNEISEKSEIFDDQFSVERPDGSNFTLKIRSTKLEDSAMYFCASSFGTGRRNQPQHFGDGTRLSIL.

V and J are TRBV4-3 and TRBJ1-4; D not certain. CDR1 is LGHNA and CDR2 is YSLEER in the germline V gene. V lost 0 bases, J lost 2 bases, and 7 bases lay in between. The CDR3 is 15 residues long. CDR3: CASSQDPVTNEKLFF. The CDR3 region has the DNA TGCGCCAGCAGCCAAGATCCGGTTACTAATGAAAAACTGTTTTTT.

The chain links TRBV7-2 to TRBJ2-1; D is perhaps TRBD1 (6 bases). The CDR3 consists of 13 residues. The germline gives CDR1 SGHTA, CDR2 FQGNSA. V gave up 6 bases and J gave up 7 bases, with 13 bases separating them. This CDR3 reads CASSSQGRNEQFF. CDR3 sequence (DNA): TGTGCCAGCAGTTCACAGGGCCGGAATGAGCAGTTCTTC.

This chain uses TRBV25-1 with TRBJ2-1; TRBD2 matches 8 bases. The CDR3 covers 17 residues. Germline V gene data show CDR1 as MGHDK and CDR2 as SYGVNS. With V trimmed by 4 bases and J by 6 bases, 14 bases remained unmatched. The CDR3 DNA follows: TGTGCCAGCAGTGGAAAACCGGGACTAGAAACGACCAATGAGCAGTTCTTC. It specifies CASSGKPGLETTNEQFF.

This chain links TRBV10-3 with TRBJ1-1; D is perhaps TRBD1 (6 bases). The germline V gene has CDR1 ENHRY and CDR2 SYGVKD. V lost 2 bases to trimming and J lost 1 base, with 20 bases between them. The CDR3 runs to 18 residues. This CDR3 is CAISEPGQRSGRNTEAFF. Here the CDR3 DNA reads TGTGCCATCAGTGAGCCCGGACAGCGGAGTGGCAGGAACACTGAAGCTTTCTTT.

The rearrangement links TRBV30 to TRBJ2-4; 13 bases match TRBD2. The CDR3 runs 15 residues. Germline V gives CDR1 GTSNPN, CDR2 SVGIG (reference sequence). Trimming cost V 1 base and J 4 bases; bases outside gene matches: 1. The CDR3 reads CAWSGTSGRKNIQYF. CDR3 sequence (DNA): TGTGCCTGGAGTGGGACTAGCGGGAGAAAAAACATTCAGTACTTC.

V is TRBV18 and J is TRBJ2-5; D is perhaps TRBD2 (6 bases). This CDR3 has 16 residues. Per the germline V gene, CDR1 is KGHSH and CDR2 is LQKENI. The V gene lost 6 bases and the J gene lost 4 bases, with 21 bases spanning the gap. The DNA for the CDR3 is TGTGCCAGCTCTCAAACCGGGACTGGGTCGAGAGAGACCCAGTACTTC. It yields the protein CASSQTGTGSRETQYF.

The CDR3 DNA is TGTGCCAGCAGCCAAAACTTCGTCCCGGGAGAGACCCAGTACTTC. Translating it yields CASSQNFVPGETQYF. This chain uses TRBV7-9 with TRBJ2-5, with D unresolved. CDR3 length: 15 amino acids. V was trimmed by 5 bases and J by 4 bases, leaving 17 bases between them. CDR1 is SEHNR and CDR2 is FQNEAQ in the germline V gene (reference sequence).

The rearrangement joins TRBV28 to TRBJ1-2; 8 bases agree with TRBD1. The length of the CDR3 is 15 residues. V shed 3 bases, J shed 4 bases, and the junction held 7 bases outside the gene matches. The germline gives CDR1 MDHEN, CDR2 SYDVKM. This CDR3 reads CASSFGNRGSYGYTF. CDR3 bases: TGTGCCAGCAGTTTTGGTAACAGGGGGAGCTATGGCTACACCTTC.

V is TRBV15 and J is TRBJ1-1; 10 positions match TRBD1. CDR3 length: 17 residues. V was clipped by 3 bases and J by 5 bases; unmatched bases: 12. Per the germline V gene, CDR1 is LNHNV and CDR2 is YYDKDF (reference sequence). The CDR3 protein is CATSSPGQGVLGTEAFF. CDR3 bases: TGTGCCACCAGCAGTCCCGGACAGGGGGTTTTGGGAACTGAAGCTTTCTTT.

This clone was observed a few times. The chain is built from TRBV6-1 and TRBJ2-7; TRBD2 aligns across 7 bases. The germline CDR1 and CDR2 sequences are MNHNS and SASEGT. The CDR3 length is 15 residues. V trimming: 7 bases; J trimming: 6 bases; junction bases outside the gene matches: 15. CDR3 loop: CASTKGWLAASEQYF. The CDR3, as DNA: TGTGCCAGCACCAAAGGTTGGCTAGCGGCCTCCGAGCAGTACTTC.

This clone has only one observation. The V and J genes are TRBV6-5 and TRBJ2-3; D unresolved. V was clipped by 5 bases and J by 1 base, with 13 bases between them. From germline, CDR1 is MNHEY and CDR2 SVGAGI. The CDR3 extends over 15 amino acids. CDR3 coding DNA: TGTGCCAGCAGTACCCCGTATCCGGGCACAGATACGCAGTATTTT. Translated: CASSTPYPGTDTQYF.

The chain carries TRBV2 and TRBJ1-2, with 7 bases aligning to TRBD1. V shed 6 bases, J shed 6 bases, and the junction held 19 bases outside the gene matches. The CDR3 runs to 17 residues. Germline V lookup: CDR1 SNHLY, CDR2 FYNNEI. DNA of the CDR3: TGTGCCAGCAGCCTCCCCGATGGACAGGCAACGTTGGATGGCTACACCTTC. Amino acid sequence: CASSLPDGQATLDGYTF.

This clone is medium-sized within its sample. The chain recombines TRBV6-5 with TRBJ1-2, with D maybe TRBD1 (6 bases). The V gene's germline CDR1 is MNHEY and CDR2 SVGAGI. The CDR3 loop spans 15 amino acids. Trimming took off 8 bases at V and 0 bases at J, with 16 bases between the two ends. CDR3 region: CASSWGGSSNYGYTF. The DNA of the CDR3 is TGTGCCAGCTCATGGGGGGGCTCTTCTAACTATGGCTACACCTTC.